This entry lists 24 T cell receptor beta chains sequenced from one sample in a study of T cells in Graves' hyperthyroidism and ophthalmopathy. Using RNA transcripts as the source, TCR beta CDR3 regions were amplified. The HTBI primer set was used in a first-round RT-PCR of the TCR CDR3. TCRdb reprocessed the multiplex PCR reads via MiXCR and lists one record per CDR3 protein. The sample lists a few hundred thousand distinct CDR3 sequences; 40% to 55% were seen once. Sequencing was carried out using peripheral blood or thyroid tissue (not recorded which). The receptors originated from an adult woman with Graves' disease, either hyperthyroidism or ophthalmopathy (not recorded which).

This clonotype was seen repeatedly, ten times or more. V and J are TRBV4-1 and TRBJ1-3; possible D gene TRBD1, 6 bases. Deletions cut 0 bases from V and 0 bases from J, with 9 bases between. Germline assignment: CDR1 MGHRA and CDR2 YSYEKL. This CDR3 region has 16 residues. The CDR3 nucleotides are TGCGCCAGCAGCCAAGATTACAGGGCCTCTGGAAACACCATATATTTT. Translated, it gives CASSQDYRASGNTIYF.

The chain combines TRBV19 with TRBJ2-2; TRBD2 aligns across 10 bases. J was trimmed by 3 bases and V by 5 bases; bases with no gene match: 9. This CDR3 contains 17 residues. Germline CDR1 and CDR2: LNHDA and SQIVND (reference sequence). CDR3 amino acids: CASSRPAGGQYTGELFF. CDR3 coding DNA: TGTGCCAGTAGTCGTCCAGCGGGAGGGCAGTACACCGGGGAGCTGTTTTTT. The full variable domain, rest sourced from reference TRBV19 and TRBJ2-2, is DGGITQSPKYLFRKEGQNVTLSCEQNLNHDAMYWYRQDPGQGLRLIYYSQIVNDFQKGDIAEGYSVSREKKESFPLTVTSAQKNPTAFYLCASSRPAGGQYTGELFFGEGSRLTVL.

This clonotype was counted at least ten times. J is TRBJ1-3 and V is TRBV20-1; no clear D gene. The CDR3 covers 15 residues. Germline V CDR1 and CDR2: DFQATT, SNEGSKA (reference sequence). V lost 1 base and J 0 bases, leaving 10 bases between the germline ends. CDR3 residues: CSARARRSSGNTIYF. CDR3 nucleotide sequence: TGCAGTGCTAGAGCTCGGCGGAGCTCTGGAAACACCATATATTTT.

The count of this clonotype is one. This chain joins TRBV29-1 and TRBJ1-2; 8 bases match TRBD1. V was clipped by 6 bases and J by 7 bases; unmatched bases: 4. Germline V gene sequence: CDR1 SQVTM, CDR2 ANQGSEA. The CDR3 is 11 residues long. As DNA, the CDR3 is TGCAGCGTGATACAGGGGGGTGGCTACACCTTC. Protein: CSVIQGGGYTF.

As concerns this clonotype: The missing conserved phenylalanine or tryptophan at the end of this CDR3 makes a read error likely. The DNA is left out, because the CDR3 cannot be placed on it with certainty; the CDR3 is given as TCRdb lists it. This chain uses TRBV7-9 with TRBJ1-1; the DNA was not compared with TRBD1, the D call given in the table. From its first to its last residue, the CDR3 has 8 amino acids. Germline CDR1 SEHNR, CDR2 FQNEAQ (reference sequence). The CDR3 region is CASSYKGD.

Ten or more counts support this clonotype. The rearrangement joins TRBV12-3 or TRBV12-4 to TRBJ2-5; D may correspond to TRBD1 or TRBD2 (5 bases each). V dropped 4 bases and J dropped 5 bases, with 8 bases sitting between them. This CDR3 contains 12 residues. The CDR3 protein is CASSSWGETQYF. The CDR3 region has the DNA TGTGCCAGCAGTTCCTGGGGGGAGACCCAGTACTTC.

The genes are TRBV15 and TRBJ1-5; perhaps TRBD1 as D (5 bases). Trimming left V 3 bases short and J 2 bases short, with 8 bases between. Germline CDR1 LNHNV, CDR2 YYDKDF (reference sequence). CDR3 length: 14 residues. Here the CDR3 reads CATSRTARNQPQHF. In DNA form, the CDR3 reads TGTGCCACCAGCAGGACAGCACGCAATCAGCCCCAGCATTTT.

The chain has TRBV19 and TRBJ1-1; D is ambiguous. The germline CDR1 and CDR2 sequences are LNHDA and SQIVND (reference sequence). Trimming removed 3 bases from V and 10 bases from J, with 9 bases in between. This CDR3 contains 11 residues. This CDR3 is CASSIQDAAFF. In nucleotides, the CDR3 is TGTGCCAGTAGTATCCAGGACGCAGCTTTCTTT.

This clonotype was picked up many times. V gene TRBV12-5 combines with J gene TRBJ2-7; D ambiguous. Germline CDR1 is LGHNT and CDR2 is FRNRAP. The CDR3 has 12 residues. V was pared by 1 base and J by 5 bases, with 6 bases between. CDR3 residues: CASGLGWNEQYF. CDR3 nucleotides: TGTGCTAGTGGTTTGGGATGGAACGAGCAGTACTTC.

This clonotype was counted a few times. This chain links TRBV28 with TRBJ1-5; D call uncertain. The germline gives CDR1 MDHEN, CDR2 SYDVKM. This CDR3 region has 14 residues. Trimming removed 3 bases from V and 1 base from J, with 7 bases in between. CDR3 sequence (DNA): TGTGCCAGCAGTTTGACGGAAAGCAATCAGCCCCAGCATTTT. The encoded protein is CASSLTESNQPQHF.

This clonotype came up a few times. J is TRBJ2-7 and V is TRBV27; D unresolved. Between the trimmed V and J ends, which lost 2 bases and 2 bases, there was a span of 10 bases. CDR3 length: 14 amino acids. Germline CDR1 is MNHEY and CDR2 is SMNVEV (reference sequence). The CDR3 DNA reads as TGTGCCAGCAGTTTAAGCGATGCAGCCTACGAGCAGTACTTC. Its protein is CASSLSDAAYEQYF.

This clonotype was picked up a small number of times. The chain carries TRBV2 and TRBJ1-1, with D possibly TRBD1 on 5 matching bases. The CDR3 is made up of 14 amino acids. V gave up 10 bases and J gave up 1 base, with 16 bases separating them. Germline assignment: CDR1 SNHLY and CDR2 FYNNEI. CDR3 sequence (DNA): TGTGCCACCCGAGGCGACAGACCGAACACTGAAGCTTTCTTT. Protein: CATRGDRPNTEAFF. The entire variable domain, with the rest obtained from reference TRBV2 and TRBJ1-1, is as follows: EPEVTQTPSHQVTQMGQEVILRCVPISNHLYFYWYRQILGQKVEFLVSFYNNEISEKSEIFDDQFSVERPDGSNFTLKIRSTKLEDSAMYFCATRGDRPNTEAFFGQGTRLTVV.

CDR3 protein: CAISPRIFREGSGANVLTF. CDR3 DNA sequence: TGTGCCATCAGTCCCAGGATTTTTCGGGAAGGGTCTGGGGCCAACGTCCTGACTTTC. The chain employs TRBV10-3 and TRBJ2-6; D perhaps matches TRBD2 (5 bases). This CDR3 comprises 19 residues. Germline V CDR1 and CDR2: ENHRY, SYGVKD. Between the trimmed V and J ends, which lost 5 bases and 1 base, there was a span of 21 bases.

This clonotype was counted ten times or more. This chain joins TRBV4-2 and TRBJ1-6; TRBD1 agrees at 11 bases. Germline CDR1 is LGHNA and CDR2 is YNFKEQ. V lost 0 bases, J lost 9 bases, and 4 bases stayed unmatched. The CDR3 is 16 residues long. The chain's CDR3 is CASSQDMGTGGSPLHF. The DNA for the CDR3 is TGTGCCAGCAGCCAAGATATGGGGACAGGGGGTTCACCCCTCCACTTT.

This clonotype has ten or more counts. The V call is TRBV6-5, the J call TRBJ1-5; D gene uncertain. V was clipped by 0 bases and J by 0 bases, with 6 bases between them. Germline V gene sequence: CDR1 MNHEY, CDR2 SVGAGI. The CDR3 spans 15 residues. The CDR3 bases are TGTGCCAGCAGTTACTCACAGTATAGCAATCAGCCCCAGCATTTT. Its translation is CASSYSQYSNQPQHF.

The rearrangement joins TRBV9 to TRBJ1-5; a possible D gene is TRBD1 (5 bases). This CDR3 contains 14 residues. Germline V gene sequence: CDR1 SGDLS, CDR2 YYNGEE. V dropped 3 bases and J dropped 11 bases, with 18 bases sitting between them. The CDR3 DNA reads TGTGCCAGCAGCGCGGGACTAGCGCAAGAGACCCAGCATTTT. Protein product: CASSAGLAQETQHF.

This clonotype came up many times. The chain employs TRBV7-8 and TRBJ2-7, with no clear D. The V end lost 2 bases, the J end lost 7 bases, and 15 bases lay between the germline ends. Germline CDR1 SGHVS, CDR2 FQNEAQ. There are 14 residues in the CDR3. CDR3 residues: CASSLFSGSGEQYF. CDR3 bases: TGTGCCAGCAGCTTATTTTCAGGTTCTGGTGAGCAGTACTTC.

This clonotype was seen at least ten times. The chain has TRBV12-3 or TRBV12-4 and TRBJ2-7, with 8 bases that match TRBD2. This CDR3 region has 15 residues. V lost 5 bases to trimming and J lost 7 bases; unmatched junction nucleotides: 13. CDR3 protein: CASSGRQRERREQYF. The CDR3 bases are TGTGCCAGCAGTGGGAGACAGCGGGAGCGAAGGGAGCAGTACTTC.

This clonotype has more than one count but fewer than ten. This sequence joins TRBV7-2 and TRBJ1-4; D not certain. V lost 7 bases and J 11 bases, leaving 17 bases between the germline ends. Germline V gives CDR1 SGHTA, CDR2 FQGNSA. This CDR3 contains 13 residues. In DNA form, the CDR3 reads TGTGCCAGCATCAAAGAGCAAAATGGGAAACTGTTTTTT. Translated: CASIKEQNGKLFF.

The table lists this clonotype with many counts. This rearrangement joins TRBV24-1 to TRBJ2-7; D is perhaps TRBD2 (6 bases). Trimming pared 2 bases from V and 5 bases from J, leaving 18 bases between. Germline V gene sequence: CDR1 KGHDR, CDR2 SFDVKD. The CDR3 contains 16 residues. The CDR3, as DNA: TGTGCCACCAGTGATTCTTCGGTCCGGGAGCGTAACGAGCAGTACTTC. Amino acid sequence: CATSDSSVRERNEQYF.

This clonotype was counted ten times or more. The chain couples TRBV2 to TRBJ2-6; 8 bases match TRBD1. This CDR3 has 16 amino acids. With 5 bases clipped from V and 2 bases from J, the junction kept 5 bases outside the gene matches. Germline V gene data show CDR1 as SNHLY and CDR2 as FYNNEI. The DNA of the CDR3 is TGTGCCAGCAGTCAATCACAGGGGGCTGGGGCCAACGTCCTGACTTTC. Its protein is CASSQSQGAGANVLTF. The complete variable domain, with remaining parts taken from reference TRBV2 and TRBJ2-6, reads EPEVTQTPSHQVTQMGQEVILRCVPISNHLYFYWYRQILGQKVEFLVSFYNNEISEKSEIFDDQFSVERPDGSNFTLKIRSTKLEDSAMYFCASSQSQGAGANVLTFGAGSRLTVL.

This clonotype occurred many times. The genes are TRBV25-1 and TRBJ1-2; D ambiguous. CDR3 size: 12 residues. Per the germline V gene, CDR1 is MGHDK and CDR2 is SYGVNS. Between the trimmed V and J ends, which lost 6 bases and 2 bases, there was a span of 7 bases. The CDR3 DNA follows: TGTGCCAGCAGGGGAGACAACTATGGCTACACCTTC. The encoded protein is CASRGDNYGYTF.

This clonotype was recorded a few times. This chain uses TRBV12-3 or TRBV12-4 with TRBJ1-1; D not resolved. The CDR3 is 16 residues long. V lost 5 bases and J lost 2, with 18 bases in between. The CDR3 is CASSNHPTTENTEAFF. CDR3 DNA sequence: TGTGCCAGCAGTAACCACCCCACAACAGAAAACACTGAAGCTTTCTTT.

The chain employs TRBV29-1 and TRBJ2-7; 10 bases are shared with TRBD1. The germline V gene has CDR1 SQVTM and CDR2 ANQGSEA. The CDR3 loop spans 14 amino acids. J lost 4 bases, V lost 6 bases, and 9 bases had no gene match. CDR3 region: CSVLPGTGDYEQYF. The DNA of the CDR3 is TGCAGCGTCCTCCCCGGGACAGGGGATTACGAGCAGTACTTC.